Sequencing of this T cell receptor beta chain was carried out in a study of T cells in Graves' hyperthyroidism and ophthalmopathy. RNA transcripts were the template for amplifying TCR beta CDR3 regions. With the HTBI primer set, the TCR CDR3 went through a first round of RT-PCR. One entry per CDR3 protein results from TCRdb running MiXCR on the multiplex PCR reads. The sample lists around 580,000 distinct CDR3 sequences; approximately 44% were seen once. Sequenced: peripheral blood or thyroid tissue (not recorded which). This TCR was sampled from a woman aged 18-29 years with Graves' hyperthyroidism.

As DNA, the CDR3 is TGTGCCAGCGAAGGAACGCGGGAGGATTACACCGGGGAGCTGTTTTTT. This encodes CASEGTREDYTGELFF. This chain connects TRBV2 to TRBJ2-2; 8 nucleotides line up with TRBD2. CDR1 and CDR2 (germline): SNHLY, FYNNEI. The CDR3 loop spans 16 amino acids. With 8 bases clipped from V and 3 bases from J, the junction kept 11 bases outside the gene matches.